This TCR beta chain was documented in a study of cytomegalovirus exposure and HLA in healthy donors. The study's findings and limits: The presence/absence work took it that sequencing depth was about the same across donors.

Both 60 Vbeta primers and 13 Jbeta primers went into the PCR. TCRdb's table, derived via immunoSEQ multiplex PCR, lists solely in-frame clones and lacks some. The repertoire holds around 200,000 clones, more than 80% seen once, with 0.65% in the top ten. Of note for this clone: Its antigen is not identified.

Sequencing input: PBMCs. This clonotype originated in a boy between 10 and 17 years old in good health and CMV-seronegative.

The CDR3 protein is CASSGGTGGRGYTF. The DNA for the CDR3 is TGTGCCAGCAGCGGAGGGACAGGGGGAAGAGGCTACACCTTC. This chain joins TRBV7-8 and TRBJ1-2, with 11 positions matching TRBD1. The CDR3 has 14 amino acids. CDR1 is SGHVS, CDR2 FQNEAQ, per germline. The ends lost 5 bases at V and 8 bases at J; junction bases unmatched: 7.